The 29 T cell receptor beta chains presented below share a single source sample, sequenced in a study of OX40 agonist ivuxolimab in advanced cancers. The data were produced by immunoSEQ multiplex PCR, yet TCRdb's version contains in-frame clones alone and is incomplete. Found here are tens of thousands of clones, more than 85% of them singletons; the top ten hold about an eighth. The sample in question was CD4+ or CD8+ T cells sorted from blood, obtained in a trial of the OX40 agonist ivuxolimab. The receptor source for this set is an adult with an advanced solid tumor such as melanoma, head and neck, liver or kidney cancer.

The chain has TRBV28 and TRBJ2-3; D possibly matches TRBD1 or TRBD2 (5 bases each). CDR1 and CDR2 from the germline V gene are MDHEN and SYDVKM. The length of the CDR3 is 16 residues. The V end was cut by 6 bases, the J end by 2 bases, with 18 bases between. DNA for the CDR3: TGTGCCAGCAGCAAAGGGGACCGACCTTACACAGATACGCAGTATTTT. This codes for CASSKGDRPYTDTQYF.

V and J are TRBV7-9 and TRBJ2-5; no firm D call. Trimming removed 7 bases at V and 5 bases at J, with 11 bases between. This CDR3 has 12 amino acids. Germline V gene lookup returns CDR1 SEHNR and CDR2 FQNEAQ (reference sequence). CDR3 sequence reads: CASTPGGETQYF. DNA for the CDR3: TGTGCCAGCACCCCCGGTGGGGAGACCCAGTACTTC.

The chain links TRBV14 to TRBJ1-2; possible D gene TRBD1, 5 bases. This CDR3 region has 16 residues. The germline V gene encodes CDR1 SGHDN and CDR2 FVKESK. V shed 4 bases and J shed 4 bases, with 19 bases lying between them. In nucleotides, the CDR3 is TGTGCCAGCAGCCGTTTGCGGGGCGGGTTGGTCTATGGCTACACCTTC. Its translation: CASSRLRGGLVYGYTF.

The chain couples TRBV6-5 to TRBJ2-7, with D uncertain. Trimming shortened V by 0 bases and J by 2 bases, and 11 bases separated the two germline ends. This CDR3 comprises 15 residues. Germline loops: CDR1 MNHEY, CDR2 SVGAGI. The CDR3 spells CASSYSMQTPYEQYF. In DNA, the CDR3 is TGTGCCAGCAGTTACTCGATGCAGACACCCTACGAGCAGTACTTC.

The V gene is TRBV7-9, the J gene TRBJ2-1; 11 bases align to TRBD2. J gave up 5 bases and V 5 bases, and 2 bases lay outside the gene matches. The V gene's germline CDR1 is SEHNR and CDR2 FQNEAQ (reference sequence). The CDR3 consists of 14 residues. CDR3 in amino acids: CASSAGLADNEQFF. In nucleotides, the CDR3 is TGTGCCAGCAGCGCGGGACTAGCGGACAATGAGCAGTTCTTC. The entire variable domain, with the rest obtained from reference TRBV7-9 and TRBJ2-1, is as follows: DTGVSQNPRHKITKRGQNVTFRCDPISEHNRLYWYRQTLGQGPEFLTYFQNEAQLEKSRLLSDRFSAERPKGSFSTLEIQRTEQGDSAMYLCASSAGLADNEQFFGPGTRLTVL.

Written as DNA, the CDR3 is TGTGCCAGCAGCTTAGACAGGGGAGAGGGGGCGCCGAACTACGAGCAGTACTTC. Translating gives CASSLDRGEGAPNYEQYF. The V and J genes are TRBV7-9 and TRBJ2-7; 7 bases are shared with TRBD1. From germline, CDR1 is SEHNR and CDR2 FQNEAQ (reference sequence). J was trimmed by 3 bases and V by 1 base; bases with no gene match: 15. There are 18 residues in the CDR3. Supplemented by reference TRBV7-9 and TRBJ2-7, the full variable domain reads DTGVSQNPRHKITKRGQNVTFRCDPISEHNRLYWYRQTLGQGPEFLTYFQNEAQLEKSRLLSDRFSAERPKGSFSTLEIQRTEQGDSAMYLCASSLDRGEGAPNYEQYFGPGTRLTVT.

Only one count was recorded for this clone. J is TRBJ2-2 and V is TRBV5-4; tentatively, D is TRBD1 (5 bases). This CDR3 spans 15 amino acids. Per germline, CDR1 SGHNT and CDR2 YYREEE (reference sequence). The V gene lost 2 bases and the J gene lost 3 bases, with 11 bases spanning the gap. The CDR3 DNA reads as TGTGCCAGCAGCTTTGGGCAGGGCTACACCGGGGAGCTGTTTTTT. Translating gives CASSFGQGYTGELFF.

This chain connects TRBV5-1 to TRBJ2-4; 8 bases map to TRBD2. Germline assignment: CDR1 SGHRS and CDR2 YFSETQ. There are 14 residues in the CDR3. V was pared by 3 bases and J by 6 bases, with 5 bases of the junction left unmatched. The CDR3 sequence is CASSSSGPRNIQYF. CDR3 bases: TGCGCCAGCAGCTCTAGCGGGCCCCGAAACATTCAGTACTTC. Supplemented by reference TRBV5-1 and TRBJ2-4, the full variable domain reads KAGVTQTPRYLIKTRGQQVTLSCSPISGHRSVSWYQQTPGQGLQFLFEYFSETQRNKGNFPGRFSGRQFSNSRSEMNVSTLELGDSALYLCASSSSGPRNIQYFGAGTRLSVL.

This clone was counted a single time. The chain employs TRBV27 and TRBJ1-5, with D unresolved. There are 14 residues in the CDR3. Trimming cost V 6 bases and J 0 bases, with 9 bases left between them. CDR1 and CDR2 (germline): MNHEY, SMNVEV (reference sequence). This chain's CDR3 is CASRAQYSNQPQHF. The CDR3 DNA follows: TGTGCCAGCAGAGCCCAGTATAGCAATCAGCCCCAGCATTTT.

V and J are TRBV15 and TRBJ2-7, with D unclear. This CDR3 contains 12 residues. V lost 0 bases, J lost 3 bases, and 3 bases lay in between. Germline V gene lookup returns CDR1 LNHNV and CDR2 YYDKDF (reference sequence). The CDR3: CATSRDYYEQYF. CDR3 in DNA: TGTGCCACCAGCAGAGACTACTACGAGCAGTACTTC. The full variable domain, with the rest looked up from reference TRBV15 and TRBJ2-7, is DAMVIQNPRYQVTQFGKPVTLSCSQTLNHNVMYWYQQKSSQAPKLLFHYYDKDFNNEADTPDNFQSRRPNTSFCFLDIRSPGLGDTAMYLCATSRDYYEQYFGPGTRLTVT.

This clone was seen only once. This chain joins TRBV10-2 and TRBJ2-3, with 7 bases identical to TRBD2. With 0 bases clipped from V and 6 bases from J, the junction kept 6 bases outside the gene matches. The germline gives CDR1 WSHSY, CDR2 SAAADI. This CDR3 comprises 15 residues. The CDR3 spells CASSESAGPEDTQYF. The CDR3 region has the DNA TGCGCCAGCAGTGAGTCAGCGGGGCCTGAGGATACGCAGTATTTT.

V usage is TRBV15 and J usage is TRBJ2-7, with 8 bases matching TRBD1. The CDR3 is 15 amino acids. From germline, CDR1 is LNHNV and CDR2 YYDKDF (reference sequence). Unmatched junction bases numbered 6, after V lost 3 bases and J lost 2 bases. This CDR3 is CATSSLPGQAYEQYF. In nucleotides, the CDR3 is TGTGCCACCAGCAGTCTTCCGGGACAGGCCTACGAGCAGTACTTC.

V gene TRBV11-3 combines with J gene TRBJ2-7, with TRBD2 identical over 7 bases. Germline CDR1 and CDR2: SGHNT and YENEEA. Trimming removed 1 base from V and 0 bases from J; junction bases left unmatched: 6. This CDR3 spans 16 amino acids. The CDR3 DNA is TGTGCCAGCAGCTTAGCGAGTAGCGGGTTCTCCTACGAGCAGTACTTC. The encoded protein is CASSLASSGFSYEQYF. Complete variable domain (other parts from reference TRBV11-3 and TRBJ2-7): EAGVVQSPRYKIIEKKQPVAFWCNPISGHNTLYWYLQNLGQGPELLIRYENEEAVDDSQLPKDRFSAERLKGVDSTLKIQPAELGDSAVYLCASSLASSGFSYEQYFGPGTRLTVT.

The chain recombines TRBV29-1 with TRBJ1-4; 10 positions match TRBD1. After removal of 6 bases from V and 6 bases from J, the junction contained 4 bases not matched to a gene. CDR1 and CDR2 (germline): SQVTM, ANQGSEA. The CDR3 totals 13 residues. The DNA for the CDR3 is TGCAGCGTGGCCGGGACAGGGGATGAAAAACTGTTTTTT. Translated: CSVAGTGDEKLFF.

The rearrangement links TRBV5-1 to TRBJ2-1, with D tentatively TRBD2 (5 bases). Between the trimmed V and J ends, which lost 5 bases and 10 bases, there was a span of 16 bases. The CDR3 contains 13 residues. Germline lookup yields CDR1 SGHRS and CDR2 YFSETQ. DNA for the CDR3: TGCGCCAGCAGGGAGGATGGGCTGGACGAGCAGTTCTTC. It yields the protein CASREDGLDEQFF.

This clone has just one count. The chain recombines TRBV28 with TRBJ1-1; 11 nucleotides agree with TRBD1. The CDR3 has 16 amino acids. Looked up from germline, CDR1 is MDHEN and CDR2 is SYDVKM. J lost 10 bases, V lost 5 bases, and 15 bases had no gene match. CDR3 protein: CASSPLYRDRGVGAFF. The CDR3 DNA reads as TGTGCCAGCAGTCCATTATACCGGGACAGGGGGGTCGGAGCTTTCTTT.

The chain uses TRBV4-3 and TRBJ2-7; tentative D call: TRBD1 (6 bases). The CDR3 has 17 amino acids. Trimming took 0 bases from V and 4 from J, leaving 19 bases between them. CDR1 and CDR2 from the germline V gene are LGHNA and YSLEER. The CDR3 DNA sequence: TGCGCCAGCAGCCAAGATGTGGGGGCAGGGGTATGGTACGAGCAGTACTTC. This encodes CASSQDVGAGVWYEQYF.

This chain connects TRBV5-4 to TRBJ2-1; 10 nucleotides align to TRBD2. The J segment lost 5 bases and the V segment lost 4 bases, leaving 6 bases of the junction unmatched. Germline lookup yields CDR1 SGHNT and CDR2 YYREEE (reference sequence). CDR3 length equals 15 residues. CDR3 nucleotides: TGTGCCAGCAGCGCCGGGACTAGCGCAAACAATGAGCAGTTCTTC. Amino acids: CASSAGTSANNEQFF. The entire variable domain, with the rest obtained from reference TRBV5-4 and TRBJ2-1, is as follows: ETGVTQSPTHLIKTRGQQVTLRCSSQSGHNTVSWYQQALGQGPQFIFQYYREEENGRGNFPPRFSGLQFPNYSSELNVNALELDDSALYLCASSAGTSANNEQFFGPGTRLTVL.

V and J are TRBV27 and TRBJ1-5; D remains unclear. Deletions cut 0 bases from V and 8 bases from J, with 8 bases between. The CDR3 has 13 amino acids. CDR1 and CDR2 (germline): MNHEY, SMNVEV (reference sequence). The CDR3 protein is CASSLSRLEPQHF. In DNA, the CDR3 is TGTGCCAGCAGTTTATCGAGATTGGAGCCCCAGCATTTT.

This chain joins TRBV7-9 and TRBJ2-7; D gene uncertain. Per the germline V gene, CDR1 is SEHNR and CDR2 is FQNEAQ (reference sequence). V was clipped by 1 base and J by 3 bases, with 4 bases between them. CDR3 length: 12 amino acids. CDR3 sequence: CASSLVDYEQYF. Written as DNA, the CDR3 is TGTGCCAGCAGCTTAGTGGACTACGAGCAGTACTTC.

The chain links TRBV27 to TRBJ2-1, with TRBD2 identical over 7 bases. J gave up 2 bases and V 4 bases, and 5 bases lay outside the gene matches. The CDR3 has 15 residues. The germline gives CDR1 MNHEY, CDR2 SMNVEV (reference sequence). The CDR3 DNA follows: TGTGCCAGCAGTTCGGGGGGTGTCCCCTACAATGAGCAGTTCTTC. This sequence encodes CASSSGGVPYNEQFF.

The genes are TRBV9 and TRBJ2-2; 10 positions match TRBD1. This CDR3 comprises 17 residues. Trimming took 4 bases from V and 4 from J; bases not matched to a gene: 10. The germline V gene has CDR1 SGDLS and CDR2 YYNGEE. The CDR3 loop reads CASSLRSDRGPTGELFF. The CDR3 nucleotides are TGTGCCAGCAGCCTAAGATCCGACAGGGGGCCCACCGGGGAGCTGTTTTTT.

About this clone: This sample also contains other DNA sequences that code for the same CDR3. The rearrangement joins TRBV5-1 to TRBJ2-7; D is ambiguous. Germline lookup yields CDR1 SGHRS and CDR2 YFSETQ. Trimming took 1 base from V and 3 from J, leaving 5 bases between them. The CDR3 is 12 residues long. DNA for the CDR3: TGCGCCAGCAGCTTGTACGGCTACGAGCAGTACTTC. Translated: CASSLYGYEQYF.

A few counts support this clone. This chain links TRBV6-5 with TRBJ1-5; D gene uncertain. There are 14 residues in the CDR3. The V gene's germline CDR1 is MNHEY and CDR2 SVGAGI. Trimming took 4 bases from V and 1 from J, leaving 8 bases between them. The CDR3 sequence: CASSFRVSNQPQHF. CDR3 nucleotide sequence: TGTGCCAGCAGTTTCCGGGTAAGCAATCAGCCCCAGCATTTT.

The CDR3 is CASSEDLFGGSPTNYEQYF. The DNA of the CDR3 is TGTGCCAGCAGTGAAGACCTCTTCGGGGGCTCCCCAACCAACTACGAGCAGTACTTC. The chain uses TRBV6-1 and TRBJ2-7; the D call may be TRBD1 or TRBD2 (6 bases each). The CDR3 length is 19 residues. V was cut by 1 base and J by 3 bases, with 25 bases left in between. The V gene's germline CDR1 is MNHNS and CDR2 SASEGT.

The CDR3 loop reads CASSEASGNYEQYF. CDR3 nucleotides: TGTGCCAGCAGTGAAGCTAGCGGGAACTACGAGCAGTACTTC. The J gene is TRBJ2-7, the V gene TRBV2; TRBD2 aligns across 8 bases. The CDR3 has 14 residues. The junction had 1 base not matched to a gene; V was cut back by 0 bases and J by 3 bases. Germline CDR1 SNHLY, CDR2 FYNNEI.

This clone was observed once. J is TRBJ2-6 and V is TRBV27; D unclear. Germline V gene lookup returns CDR1 MNHEY and CDR2 SMNVEV (reference sequence). The CDR3 is 14 residues long. Trimming stripped 5 bases from V and 2 bases from J, with 7 bases between. The CDR3 nucleotides read TGTGCCAGCAGTCCGTTCCCTGGGGCCAACGTCCTGACTTTC. Protein sequence: CASSPFPGANVLTF.

V and J are TRBV6-5 and TRBJ2-2; 7 bases fit TRBD1. CDR1 and CDR2 from the germline V gene are MNHEY and SVGAGI. Trimming at V came to 9 bases and at J to 7 bases, leaving 14 bases not matched to a gene. The CDR3 is 15 amino acids. CDR3 coding DNA: TGTGCCAGTGCCGCAGGGGGTGCGTCCTTCGGGGAGCTGTTTTTT. This sequence encodes CASAAGGASFGELFF.

This chain connects TRBV6-6 to TRBJ2-7; D gene uncertain. This CDR3 contains 14 residues. V was pared by 0 bases and J by 3 bases, with 9 bases between. Germline values: CDR1 MNHNY, CDR2 SVGAGI (reference sequence). The CDR3 loop reads CASSYSSDYYEQYF. The CDR3 DNA is TGTGCCAGCAGTTACTCGTCAGATTACTACGAGCAGTACTTC.